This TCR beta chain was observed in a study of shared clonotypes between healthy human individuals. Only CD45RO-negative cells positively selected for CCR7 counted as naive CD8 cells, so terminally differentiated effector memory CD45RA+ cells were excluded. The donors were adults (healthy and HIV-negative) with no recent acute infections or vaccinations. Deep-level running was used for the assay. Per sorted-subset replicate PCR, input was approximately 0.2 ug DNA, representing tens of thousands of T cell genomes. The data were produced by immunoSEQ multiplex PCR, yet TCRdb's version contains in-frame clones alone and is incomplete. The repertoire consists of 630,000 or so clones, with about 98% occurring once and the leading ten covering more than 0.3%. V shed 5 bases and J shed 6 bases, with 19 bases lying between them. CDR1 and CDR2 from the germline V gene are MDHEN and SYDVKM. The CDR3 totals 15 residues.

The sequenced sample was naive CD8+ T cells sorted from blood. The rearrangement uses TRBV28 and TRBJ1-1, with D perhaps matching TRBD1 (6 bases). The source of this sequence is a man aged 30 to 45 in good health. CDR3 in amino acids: CASSTYRVENAEAFF. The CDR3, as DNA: TGTGCCAGCAGTACCTACAGGGTAGAGAATGCTGAAGCTTTCTTT.